Presented here are 18 T cell receptor beta chains from one specimen sequenced in a study of neurological immune-mediated disorders. TCRdb used MiXCR to reprocess the 5' RACE reads, holding one entry per CDR3 protein. The sample consists of tens of thousands of distinct CDR3 sequences, 3.4% of them appearing once. The sample consisted of PBMCs. The source of these receptors is a man in his forties with multiple sclerosis.

This clonotype was seen more than once but under ten times. V and J are TRBV2 and TRBJ2-7; possible D gene TRBD2, 6 bases. The V end was cut by 5 bases, the J end by 8 bases, with 16 bases between. The CDR3 has 13 residues. CDR1 and CDR2 from the germline V gene are SNHLY and FYNNEI. CDR3 DNA: TGTGCCAGCAGTTGGGACTCCCGAAGCAAGCAGTACTTC. It is translated as CASSWDSRSKQYF.

This clonotype has a count of ten or more. This sequence joins TRBV7-8 and TRBJ2-5; 13 positions agree with TRBD2. The CDR3 covers 19 residues. Germline V gene lookup returns CDR1 SGHVS and CDR2 FQNEAQ. With 0 bases clipped from V and 0 bases from J, the junction kept 7 bases outside the gene matches. This CDR3 is CASSLALGTSGTNQETQYF. The CDR3 DNA reads as TGTGCCAGCAGCTTAGCGCTCGGGACTAGCGGGACTAACCAAGAGACCCAGTACTTC.

This clonotype was found many times. This sequence joins TRBV3-1 and TRBJ1-2; 9 nucleotides line up with TRBD1. The CDR3 is 14 residues long. Trimming at V came to 0 bases and at J to 7 bases, leaving 3 bases not matched to a gene. The germline V gene has CDR1 LGHDT and CDR2 YNNKEL (reference sequence). CDR3 nucleotide sequence: TGTGCCAGCAGCCAAGAACAGGGGGCTGGTGGCTACACCTTC. Residues: CASSQEQGAGGYTF. Supplemented by reference TRBV3-1 and TRBJ1-2, the full variable domain reads DTAVSQTPKYLVTQMGNDKSIKCEQNLGHDTMYWYKQDSKKFLKIMFSYNNKELIINETVPNRFSPKSPDKAHLNLHINSLELGDSAVYFCASSQEQGAGGYTFGSGTRLTVV.

With respect to this clonotype: Just one base apart from a much larger clone, this may be a read error. This chain joins TRBV7-9 and TRBJ1-1; the D gene is possibly TRBD1 (5 bases). CDR1 and CDR2 from the germline V gene are SEHNR and FQNEAQ (reference sequence). The CDR3 has 11 amino acids. CDR3: CDSSRGVEAFF. DNA for the CDR3: TGTGACAGCAGTCGGGGCGTGGAAGCTTTCTTT. The variable domain in full, with the rest retrieved from reference TRBV7-9 and TRBJ1-1, is DTGVSQNPRHKITKRGQNVTFRCDPISEHNRLYWYRQTLGQGPEFLTYFQNEAQLEKSRLLSDRFSAERPKGSFSTLEIQRTEQGDSAMYLCDSSRGVEAFFGQGTRLTVV.

This clonotype occurred many times. The rearrangement uses TRBV7-8 and TRBJ2-2; unclear D gene. The V and J ends lost 0 bases and 0 bases respectively, with 11 bases between them. CDR1 SGHVS and CDR2 FQNEAQ come from the germline V gene. CDR3 length: 17 amino acids. CDR3 bases: TGTGCCAGCAGCTTAGCGCGGATTCGGCCGAACACCGGGGAGCTGTTTTTT. Translating it yields CASSLARIRPNTGELFF.

This clonotype appeared many times. This chain joins TRBV7-9 and TRBJ1-2; D uncertain. CDR3 size: 13 residues. Trimming cost V 0 bases and J 8 bases, with 10 bases left between them. In germline, CDR1 is SEHNR, CDR2 FQNEAQ (reference sequence). The CDR3 sequence is CASSLAEAGGYTF. The CDR3 DNA sequence: TGTGCCAGCAGCTTAGCGGAGGCGGGAGGCTACACCTTC.

This clonotype was observed at least ten times. The rearrangement joins TRBV11-2 to TRBJ1-3, with D possibly being TRBD1 (5 bases). The V gene lost 3 bases and the J gene lost 8 bases, with 11 bases spanning the gap. The CDR3 spans 13 residues. Germline V gene lookup returns CDR1 SGHAT and CDR2 FQNNGV. For the CDR3, the DNA is TGTGCCAGCAGCTTGTCATCGGGGGACACCATATATTTT. Translated, it gives CASSLSSGDTIYF. The full variable domain, completed using reference TRBV11-2 and TRBJ1-3, is EAGVAQSPRYKIIEKRQSVAFWCNPISGHATLYWYQQILGQGPKLLIQFQNNGVVDDSQLPKDRFSAERLKGVDSTLKIQPAKLEDSAVYLCASSLSSGDTIYFGEGSWLTVV.

This clonotype was found many times. The chain is built from TRBV29-1 and TRBJ2-1, with 8 bases fitting TRBD1. Looked up from germline, CDR1 is SQVTM and CDR2 is ANQGSEA. V lost 1 base and J lost 6; bases outside the gene matches: 8. The CDR3 consists of 15 residues. CDR3 loop: CSVEGGTGKGNEQFF. The CDR3 nucleotides are TGCAGCGTTGAAGGGGGGACAGGAAAAGGCAATGAGCAGTTCTTC.

The sample holds many counts of this clonotype. The rearrangement links TRBV7-8 to TRBJ2-7; D unclear. Looked up from germline, CDR1 is SGHVS and CDR2 is FQNEAQ. V gave up 1 base and J gave up 2 bases, with 9 bases separating them. The CDR3 covers 14 residues. CDR3 DNA: TGTGCCAGCAGCTTAGTCCGGCAGACCTACGAGCAGTACTTC. Encoded protein: CASSLVRQTYEQYF.

The V and J genes are TRBV5-1 and TRBJ2-7, with TRBD1 matching over 11 bases. The CDR3 has 15 amino acids. V shed 0 bases, J shed 3 bases, and the junction held 2 bases outside the gene matches. Germline lookup yields CDR1 SGHRS and CDR2 YFSETQ. The CDR3 DNA is TGCGCCAGCAGCTTGGTTGGGACAGGGGGCTACGAGCAGTACTTC. Residues: CASSLVGTGGYEQYF.

This clonotype was seen repeatedly, ten times or more. The chain recombines TRBV2 with TRBJ1-5; D gene uncertain. This CDR3 spans 13 amino acids. The germline V and J ends were trimmed by 7 bases and 0 bases, with 7 bases remaining between them. The germline gives CDR1 SNHLY, CDR2 FYNNEI. The CDR3 is CASTRVSNQPQHF. The CDR3 DNA reads as TGTGCCAGCACTAGGGTTAGCAATCAGCCCCAGCATTTT.

This clonotype was counted ten times or more. The rearrangement links TRBV11-2 to TRBJ1-2, with TRBD1 matching 7 bases. This CDR3 region has 13 residues. CDR1 and CDR2 from the germline V gene are SGHAT and FQNNGV. With V trimmed by 5 bases and J by 4 bases, 4 bases remained unmatched. The CDR3 region has the DNA TGTGCCAGCAGCACGACAGGGAGCTATGGCTACACCTTC. Amino acids: CASSTTGSYGYTF.

This clonotype was recorded at least ten times. The rearrangement uses TRBV18 and TRBJ2-7; D is ambiguous. Trimming removed 3 bases from V and 2 bases from J, with 8 bases in between. The CDR3 spans 13 residues. Looked up from germline, CDR1 is KGHSH and CDR2 is LQKENI. DNA of the CDR3: TGTGCCAGCTCACCTGGACGGACCTACGAGCAGTACTTC. This encodes CASSPGRTYEQYF. The full variable domain, completed using reference TRBV18 and TRBJ2-7, is NAGVMQNPRHLVRRRGQEARLRCSPMKGHSHVYWYRQLPEEGLKFMVYLQKENIIDESGMPKERFSAEFPKEGPSILRIQQVVRGDSAAYFCASSPGRTYEQYFGPGTRLTVT.

This clonotype was seen many times. The rearrangement joins TRBV5-1 to TRBJ2-3; perhaps D is TRBD1 or TRBD2 (5 bases each). With 3 bases removed from V and 0 bases from J, the gap between germline ends came to 20 bases. Germline CDR1 is SGHRS and CDR2 is YFSETQ. This CDR3 contains 18 residues. CDR3 nucleotides: TGCGCCAGCAGCTGGACCCCCCCCCGGGGCGGAAGCACAGATACGCAGTATTTT. Residues: CASSWTPPRGGSTDTQYF.

This clonotype has a count of ten or more. J is TRBJ2-3 and V is TRBV12-3 or TRBV12-4; TRBD2 matches at 10 bases. Trimming removed 1 base from V and 3 bases from J; junction bases left unmatched: 7. This CDR3 contains 17 residues. The CDR3 here is CASSLGLAGVGTDTQYF. The CDR3 coding sequence is TGTGCCAGCAGTTTAGGACTAGCGGGTGTCGGTACAGATACGCAGTATTTT.

This clonotype was observed many times. The chain is built from TRBV10-2 and TRBJ2-6, with D possibly being TRBD2 (6 bases). The CDR3 spans 17 residues. V was pared by 0 bases and J by 0 bases, with 9 bases between. Germline CDR1 reads WSHSY; CDR2 reads SAAADI. The CDR3 here is CASSESQGLSGANVLTF. The CDR3, as DNA: TGCGCCAGCAGTGAGTCCCAGGGACTCTCTGGGGCCAACGTCCTGACTTTC.

This clonotype was recorded many times. The chain employs TRBV6-6 and TRBJ2-7; 11 bases align to TRBD2. This CDR3 is 15 amino acids long. Per germline, CDR1 MNHNY and CDR2 SVGAGI (reference sequence). The J segment lost 2 bases and the V segment lost 6 bases, leaving 6 bases of the junction unmatched. CDR3 DNA: TGTGCCAGCAGCACTAGCGGGGGTACGGCCTACGAGCAGTACTTC. It yields the protein CASSTSGGTAYEQYF.

This clonotype was detected ten times or more. The chain has TRBV20-1 and TRBJ2-1, with D maybe TRBD1 (7 bases). Germline CDR1 is DFQATT and CDR2 is SNEGSKA (reference sequence). This CDR3 spans 16 amino acids. Trimming removed 6 bases from V and 8 bases from J, with 26 bases in between. CDR3 coding DNA: TGCAGTGCGAGTCCACAGGGCAGGGGGGCCGGGGATGAGCAGTTCTTC. Encoded protein: CSASPQGRGAGDEQFF.